A selection of T cell receptor beta chains follows, all from one sample in a study of shared clonotypes between healthy human individuals. Assay used: immunoSEQ multiplex PCR; TCRdb lists only in-frame clones, some missing. The sample contains roughly 2 million clones, 90% to 97% of which appear only once. Source material: naive CD4+ T cells sorted from blood. The receptors shown here come from a man younger than 30 in good health. CDR3s include the opening cysteine and the closing phenylalanine or tryptophan. The listing skips clone size in some rows; elsewhere it reads once, few, many or a size class.

abundance: NA
v_gene: TRBV5-6
len: 14
j_gene: TRBJ1-5
CDR3aa: CASSHGQGNQPQHF

abundance: NA
v_gene: TRBV2
len: 13
j_gene: TRBJ2-7
CDR3aa: CAVRLPGTLQQYF

abundance: NA
v_gene: TRBV7-9
len: 17
j_gene: TRBJ1-4
CDR3aa: CASSSIQGGFSNGELFF

abundance: NA
v_gene: TRBV7-9
len: 14
j_gene: TRBJ2-7
CDR3aa: CASSPGLSPDEQYF

abundance: NA
v_gene: TRBV30
len: 16
j_gene: TRBJ2-2
CDR3aa: CAWVKAGVLNTGELFF

abundance: NA
v_gene: TRBV6-1
len: 13
j_gene: TRBJ1-2
CDR3aa: CASSDLTGYGYTF

abundance: few
v_gene: TRBV18
len: 13
j_gene: TRBJ1-2
CDR3aa: CASSPGGNYGYTF

abundance: NA
v_gene: TRBV7-9
len: 16
j_gene: TRBJ1-4
CDR3aa: CASSLFTGATNEKLFF

abundance: NA
v_gene: TRBV6-5
len: 15
j_gene: TRBJ2-7
CDR3aa: CASSPTGRIFYEQYF

abundance: NA
v_gene: TRBV5-1
len: 15
j_gene: TRBJ1-5
CDR3aa: CASSPGQGSNQPQHF

abundance: NA
v_gene: TRBV12-5
len: 16
j_gene: TRBJ1-6
CDR3aa: CASGLVGQGWNSPLHF

abundance: NA
v_gene: TRBV29-1
len: 13
j_gene: TRBJ2-1
CDR3aa: CSVTTSVQNEQFF

abundance: NA
v_gene: TRBV6-6
len: 14
j_gene: TRBJ2-6
CDR3aa: CASSQSSGANVLTF

abundance: NA
v_gene: TRBV19
len: 15
j_gene: TRBJ2-6
CDR3aa: CASSRAFLGANVLTF

abundance: NA
v_gene: TRBV19
len: 13
j_gene: TRBJ2-7
CDR3aa: CASSIPGRYEQYF

abundance: NA
v_gene: TRBV19
len: 14
j_gene: TRBJ1-4
CDR3aa: CASSIKGTNEKLFF

abundance: NA
v_gene: TRBV4-1
len: 12
j_gene: TRBJ2-7
CDR3aa: CASSHFGREQYF

abundance: once
v_gene: TRBV11-2
len: 15
j_gene: TRBJ2-5
CDR3aa: CASSRGGGVVETQYF

abundance: NA
v_gene: TRBV30
len: 14
j_gene: TRBJ2-7
CDR3aa: CACNPPRASYEQYF

abundance: NA
v_gene: TRBV5-1
len: 16
j_gene: TRBJ2-1
CDR3aa: CASSLEGPSSYNEQFF

abundance: once
v_gene: TRBV11-2
len: 13
j_gene: TRBJ1-6
CDR3aa: CASSLFRGSPLHF

abundance: NA
v_gene: TRBV14
len: 15
j_gene: TRBJ2-1
CDR3aa: CASSRQGTGVNEQFF

abundance: NA
v_gene: TRBV2
len: 14
j_gene: TRBJ1-2
CDR3aa: CASSAGTNRGGYTF

abundance: NA
v_gene: TRBV6-4
len: 14
j_gene: TRBJ2-2
CDR3aa: CASSASGNTGELFF

abundance: NA
v_gene: TRBV19
len: 14
j_gene: TRBJ2-2
CDR3aa: CASSPRPYTGELFF

abundance: NA
v_gene: TRBV30
len: 10
j_gene: TRBJ2-5
CDR3aa: CAWAVETQYF

abundance: NA
v_gene: TRBV27
len: 15
j_gene: TRBJ2-1
CDR3aa: CATYRTASSYNEQFF

abundance: NA
v_gene: TRBV11-2
len: 14
j_gene: TRBJ1-4
CDR3aa: CASSLRPANEKLFF

abundance: NA
v_gene: TRBV6-4
len: 14
j_gene: TRBJ1-6
CDR3aa: CASSLTGSNSPLHF

abundance: once
v_gene: TRBV19
len: 14
j_gene: TRBJ1-2
CDR3aa: CASSIPGLNYGYTF

abundance: once
v_gene: TRBV9
len: 14
j_gene: TRBJ1-4
CDR3aa: CASSEGQGGEKLFF

abundance: NA
v_gene: TRBV19
len: 15
j_gene: TRBJ2-1
CDR3aa: CASSLASGSYNEQFF

abundance: NA
v_gene: TRBV13
len: 15
j_gene: TRBJ1-5
CDR3aa: CASSVQGLGNQPQHF

abundance: NA
v_gene: TRBV10-3
len: 13
j_gene: TRBJ1-2
CDR3aa: CATNPGQGYGYTF

abundance: NA
v_gene: TRBV10-3
len: 15
j_gene: TRBJ1-4
CDR3aa: CAISESAQPNEKLFF

abundance: NA
v_gene: TRBV7-2
len: 15
j_gene: TRBJ2-1
CDR3aa: CASSFDERGLYEQFF

abundance: NA
v_gene: TRBV14
len: 14
j_gene: TRBJ2-7
CDR3aa: CASSQEPGSYEQYF

abundance: NA
v_gene: TRBV6-5
len: 15
j_gene: TRBJ1-1
CDR3aa: CASSYNPTVNTEAFF

abundance: NA
v_gene: TRBV5-4
len: 15
j_gene: TRBJ2-2
CDR3aa: CASSLAASGVGELFF

abundance: NA
v_gene: TRBV7-2
len: 13
j_gene: TRBJ1-2
CDR3aa: CASSYTEGAGYTF

abundance: once
v_gene: TRBV10-1
len: 14
j_gene: TRBJ2-7
CDR3aa: CASSGTGGFYEQYF

abundance: NA
v_gene: TRBV7-9
len: 17
j_gene: TRBJ2-2
CDR3aa: CASSLGGTPWDTGELFF

abundance: NA
v_gene: TRBV27
len: 17
j_gene: TRBJ2-7
CDR3aa: CASRRTGSRGGSYEQYF

abundance: NA
v_gene: TRBV6-6
len: 15
j_gene: TRBJ1-1
CDR3aa: CASSYSNAGSTEAFF

abundance: NA
v_gene: TRBV2
len: 13
j_gene: TRBJ2-5
CDR3aa: CASWRDRGETQYF

abundance: few
v_gene: TRBV5-1
len: 14
j_gene: TRBJ1-2
CDR3aa: CASSPESGGYGYTF

abundance: NA
v_gene: TRBV5-4
len: 12
j_gene: TRBJ1-6
CDR3aa: CASSQNNSPLHF

abundance: NA
v_gene: TRBV2
len: 14
j_gene: TRBJ2-7
CDR3aa: CASNQGFIGYEQYF